This record looks at one TCR beta chain sequence and its context. This clone showed up just once. No antigen is known for it. No per-base quality is available; no much larger clone lies one base away. Sample time point, as interpreted from the label and publication: after dendritic cell vaccination, including at tumor progression/relapse. Patients were selected for having adequate residual fresh-frozen tumor tissue and more than two years of available survival data. Molecular status otherwise varied across the glioblastoma patients, but none of them carried an isocitrate dehydrogenase mutation. PBMC collection took place before vaccination, two weeks after the third vaccination, and at tumor progression if progression occurred. Genomic DNA was extracted with the Qiagen DNeasy Blood extraction Kit. The record originates from a study of glioma-infiltrating T cells after dendritic cell vaccination (dated by TCRdb to about 2016). In the study overall: A cohort of roughly 15 glioblastoma patients from Phase I and II dendritic cell vaccination trials was included, of whom 9 were newly diagnosed and 6 had recurrent disease. Autologous tumor lysate-pulsed dendritic cell vaccination was administered to the patients between the early 2000s and the early 2010s. To make the vaccine, monocyte-derived dendritic cells were cultured for approximately 7 days with IL-4 and GM-CSF and then pulsed overnight with autologous tumor lysate. Patients received three intradermal dendritic cell vaccine injections at biweekly intervals in the arm below the axilla. Tumor-infiltrating lymphocyte content was quantified and tumor and blood repertoires were compared in dendritic cell-vaccinated glioblastoma patients by deep sequencing of TCR beta CDR3 regions. TCR sequencing metrics, including TIL content and tumor-blood repertoire overlap, were correlated with survival after dendritic cell vaccination.

CDR1 LGHNA and CDR2 YNFKEQ are derived from the germline V gene. The CDR3 goes from the cysteine to the phenylalanine over 13 residues. Of all the DNA, just the CDR3 is kept, 39 bases in frame from base 1. Cut back by 4 bases and 5 bases, the V and J ends lie 9 bases apart. The immunoSEQ assay amplified TCRB CDR3 regions from roughly 2 micrograms of genomic DNA, or from all available DNA when less than that amount was available. For multiplex PCR, 60 forward primers for TCR V beta segments and 13 reverse primers for J beta segments were used. To estimate reads per starting template, synthetic control templates were spiked into each sample at limiting dilution. Reads of 87 bp were generated by sequencing on the Illumina HiSeq System. The authors' analysis ran thus. PCR and sequencing errors were removed by merging closely related sequences with a nearest neighbor algorithm. TCR overlap was defined as the percentage of unique tumor TCR beta sequences that were also found in the peripheral blood of the same patient. The table was pulled from immuneACCESS by TCRdb, which kept in-frame rearrangements only. Such tables lose some clones; where checked, under half of the loss comes from unresolved V genes, and the rest has no known cause. V, J and clone size reflect that table, while D and trimming were determined from the DNA. This sample holds about 90,000 clones; 83% were observed only once. The top ten clonotypes cover 5.5% to 8% of the sample.

Summary of the overall study and its limitations: Longer time to progression and overall survival after dendritic cell vaccination were predicted by higher estimated pretreatment TIL content. The TCR overlap response model with three groups was called speculative and said to need prospective validation. No direct relationship between TCR clonality and survival was found, suggesting a diverse polyclonal response may matter. The cohort was small and heterogeneous, and full blood and tumor sets were available for few patients, with initial-recurrent tumor pairs available for even fewer patients.

This receptor was obtained from a human donor with glioblastoma. This material consisted of blood, taken after dendritic cell vaccination. The receptor chain draws on TRBV4-2 and TRBJ1-3; a confident D gene designation cannot be given. At the DNA level, the sequence is TGTGCCAGCAGCCCTAACACTAGAAACACCATATATTTT. Its amino acids are CASSPNTRNTIYF.